This is a list of T cell receptor beta chains from one sample in a study of OX40 agonist ivuxolimab in advanced cancers. Sequencing used immunoSEQ multiplex PCR; TCRdb keeps in-frame clones, though not all of them. The table lists roughly 60,000 clones, 65% to 90% of them singletons. The specimen was CD4+ or CD8+ T cells sorted from blood, collected in a trial of the OX40 agonist ivuxolimab. These receptors all stem from an adult with an advanced solid tumor such as melanoma, head and neck, liver or kidney cancer. The CDR3 runs from the conserved cysteine through the conserved F or W. Fields, in order: clone size, J gene, V gene, D gene, CDR3 DNA, CDR3 protein. D genes are given only for firm matches. Some rows have no size entry. The others give once, few or many, or a class for an expanded clone.

>-|TRBJ2-2|TRBV9|-
TGTGCCAGCAGGACCGGGTCTAGTAACACCGGGGAGCTGTTTTTT
CASRTGSSNTGELFF
>-|TRBJ2-3|TRBV19|-
TGTGCCAGTAGTACCCACGGGGGAGCTAGCACAGATACGCAGTATTTT
CASSTHGGASTDTQYF
>-|TRBJ2-1|TRBV9|TRBD1
TGTGCCAGCAGCAGGAGAACAGGGGGCGGCCGGAATGAGCAGTTCTTC
CASSRRTGGGRNEQFF
>few|TRBJ2-5|TRBV5-8|-
TGTGCCAGCAAACGGAGGTTCAGGGAAGAGACCCAGTACTTC
CASKRRFREETQYF
>-|TRBJ1-1|TRBV28|-
TGTGCCAGCATTGAGCGAGGGGCCACTGAAGCTTTCTTT
CASIERGATEAFF
>-|TRBJ2-3|TRBV2|-
TGTGCCAGCAGTGAGGGGCTACTCTCAGATACGCAGTATTTT
CASSEGLLSDTQYF
>-|TRBJ2-6|TRBV28|-
TGTGCCAGCAGTTGGACGGGTTCCTCTGGGGCCAACGTCCTGACTTTC
CASSWTGSSGANVLTF
>-|TRBJ1-1|TRBV5-1|-
TGCGCCAGCAGCCCCGCAGGGGCTGGGAACACTGAAGCTTTCTTT
CASSPAGAGNTEAFF
>-|TRBJ1-2|TRBV5-1|TRBD1
TGCGCCAGCAGCGCGGGACAGGGGATCGGGTATGGCTACACCTTC
CASSAGQGIGYGYTF
>-|TRBJ1-5|TRBV7-9|-
TGTGCCAGCAGCTTAGCGGAGGGAGGCAATCAGCCCCAGCATTTT
CASSLAEGGNQPQHF
>-|TRBJ2-2|TRBV7-2|TRBD2
TGTGCCAGCAGCCCAGGGACTAGCGGGAGAGGGACCGGGGAGCTGTTTTTT
CASSPGTSGRGTGELFF
>-|TRBJ2-1|TRBV6-5|-
TGTGCCAGCAGTTACTCGACGGGTAACAATGAGCAGTTCTTC
CASSYSTGNNEQFF
>-|TRBJ2-1|TRBV27|-
TGTGCCAGCAGTTTAAATAGCTGGAGCTCCTACAATGAGCAGTTCTTC
CASSLNSWSSYNEQFF
>-|TRBJ2-1|TRBV5-5|TRBD2
TGTGCCACCGGGGGGGAGTCGTTAAATGAGCAGTTCTTC
CATGGESLNEQFF
>-|TRBJ2-5|TRBV9|TRBD2
TGTGCCAGCAGCGTAGATAGCGGGAGGGGTGAGACCCAGTACTTC
CASSVDSGRGETQYF
>-|TRBJ1-3|TRBV4-1|TRBD1
TGCGCCAGCAGCCTGCGGGACAGAAACTCTGGAAACACCATATATTTT
CASSLRDRNSGNTIYF
>once|TRBJ2-5|TRBV5-1|TRBD2
TGCGCCAGCAGCTTGGCCATTGGGACTAGCGGGTCCGCGGAGACCCAGTACTTC
CASSLAIGTSGSAETQYF
>few|TRBJ1-4|TRBV19|-
TGTGCCAGTAATTCGATCGGTCGCCGGGGGGGACTGTTTTTT
CASNSIGRRGGLFF
>-|TRBJ1-2|TRBV6-1|TRBD1
TGTGCCAGCAGTGAAGCGGGACAGGTTGGGGCTGGCTACACCTTC
CASSEAGQVGAGYTF
>-|TRBJ2-1|TRBV18|TRBD2
TGTGCCAGCTCACCTAGCGGGAGGGCCGGGAATGAGCAGTTCTTC
CASSPSGRAGNEQFF
>-|TRBJ2-6|TRBV21-1|-
TGTGCCAGCAATATACAGCGATCTGGGGCCAACGTCCTGACTTTC
CASNIQRSGANVLTF
>-|TRBJ2-5|TRBV7-9|-
TGTGCCAGCAGCCAAAAATCAGCGGCGGGCACCCAGTACTTC
CASSQKSAAGTQYF
>-|TRBJ1-5|TRBV19|TRBD1
TGTGCCAGCACTCCGGGACAGGGGGCGCGGCAGCCCCAGCATTTT
CASTPGQGARQPQHF
>once|TRBJ2-7|TRBV10-3|-
TGTGCCATCAGTGAGCCACCGACGGCTTCCTACGAGCAGTACTTC
CAISEPPTASYEQYF
>-|TRBJ2-1|TRBV19|TRBD1
TGTGCCAGTAGTAGAAGGGGACAGGGGGCTCCCAATGAGCAGTTCTTC
CASSRRGQGAPNEQFF
>-|TRBJ2-7|TRBV29-1|TRBD1
TGCAGCGTTTCAGGGGGCGATCACCCGGTCTACGAGCAGTACTTC
CSVSGGDHPVYEQYF
>-|TRBJ1-2|TRBV2|TRBD1
TGTGCCAGCAGTGAAGCAGGGGGACAGGTTAACTATGGCTACACCTTC
CASSEAGGQVNYGYTF
>-|TRBJ1-1|TRBV19|-
TGTGCCAGTAGTATATTTGGGGGGAACACTGAAGCTTTCTTT
CASSIFGGNTEAFF
>-|TRBJ1-1|TRBV19|-
TGTGCCAGTAGTATAGTTTATGGAGGAGATGCTTCGGCTTTCTTT
CASSIVYGGDASAFF
>-|TRBJ2-1|TRBV7-6|-
TGTGCCAGCAGCTTATCGAGACGAACCCACAATGAGCAGTTCTTC
CASSLSRRTHNEQFF
>-|TRBJ2-7|TRBV13|-
TGTGCCAGCAGCTTAGGTGATTTGGGCCAACTGTACTTC
CASSLGDLGQLYF
>-|TRBJ2-2|TRBV5-1|-
TGCGCCGTTGGTTCGGACGTCGGGGAGCTGTTTTTT
CAVGSDVGELFF